This TCR beta chain comes out of a study of shared clonotypes between healthy human individuals. Findings and limits, study-wide: Donors were few, which limited the genetic and exposure-history diversity represented. Generally, naive subsets came out with larger estimated richness than memory subsets.

Every contributor of samples was a Caucasian grown-up residing in Nashville, Tennessee. On sorted subsets, replicate PCRs used about 180 ng DNA, or tens of thousands of T cell genomes. Sequencing was performed with immunoSEQ multiplex PCR; in TCRdb, only in-frame clones are kept and a portion is missing. The data hold more than 550,000 clones, with less than 95% observed a single time. This clone was recorded many times. The antigen remains unidentified. CDR1 is SGDLS, CDR2 YYNGEE, per germline. This CDR3 is 15 amino acids long. Unmatched junction bases numbered 6, after V lost 3 bases and J lost 5 bases.

The origin of this receptor is a man aged 18 to 29 in good health. Some clones in this sample may be carry-over from other donors' samples. The V and J genes are TRBV9 and TRBJ1-5; the match to TRBD1 covers 9 bases. Sample: memory CD8+ T cells from PBMCs. Stated subset: CD45RO+ cells pooled with CCR7-negative TemRA cells. The CDR3 DNA follows: TGTGCCAGCAGCGGCACAGGGGGCGCCGATCAGCCCCAGCATTTT. Protein: CASSGTGGADQPQHF. Looking up the rest from reference TRBV9 and TRBJ1-5 gives the full variable domain: DSGVTQTPKHLITATGQRVTLRCSPRSGDLSVYWYQQSLDQGLQFLIQYYNGEERAKGNILERFSAQQFPDLHSELNLSSLELGDSALYFCASSGTGGADQPQHFGDGTRLSIL.